The entry below gives a single T cell receptor beta chain sequence along with its context. The antigen is unknown. The method was immunoSEQ multiplex PCR; TCRdb's version includes in-frame clones alone and lacks a portion of them. The sample yields around 150,000 clones, over 90% seen once. The data originate from a study of T cell responses to AZD1222 COVID-19 vaccine. Deletions cut 6 bases from V and 5 bases from J, with 11 bases between. From germline, CDR1 is MNHEY and CDR2 SVGAGI. The CDR3 sequence is 12 residues long. Study outcomes and limitations: Sampling captured repertoires only after the peak T cell response. Just a handful of AZD1222 recipients tested seropositive at baseline. Donors were mostly white British, more females; clonal diversity possibly underestimated.

The clonotype was recovered from an adult who received the AZD1222 COVID-19 vaccine. V is TRBV6-5 and J is TRBJ2-7; unclear D gene. The sequenced sample was peripheral blood, obtained 28 days after the second AZD1222 dose. CDR3 bases: TGTGCCAGCAGGGGCAGTCCCCACGAGCAGTACTTC. This sequence encodes CASRGSPHEQYF.